Below are 21 T cell receptor beta chains sequenced from a single sample in a study of response to subunit inactivated influenza vaccine. TCRdb re-analysed the RT-PCR reads in MiXCR, keeping a single row per CDR3 protein. The sample carries 400,000 to 650,000 distinct CDR3 sequences, roughly 7.6% recorded once. The source material was PBMCs from blood, sampled around 25 months after vaccination. The origin of the receptors is a man between 50 and 69 years old who received an inactivated influenza vaccine.

This clonotype was recorded at least ten times. The gene calls are TRBV5-1 and TRBJ2-2; D unresolved. Germline CDR1 SGHRS, CDR2 YFSETQ. Trimming removed 4 bases at V and 3 bases at J, with 10 bases between. The CDR3 has 14 residues. CDR3 bases: TGCGCCAGCAGCATGAACACCGACACCGGGGAGCTGTTTTTT. This gives the protein CASSMNTDTGELFF.

The chain recombines TRBV7-2 with TRBJ2-1; D might be TRBD1 (5 bases). The V end was cut by 5 bases, the J end by 2 bases, with 13 bases between. The CDR3 extends over 15 amino acids. CDR1 and CDR2 (germline): SGHTA, FQGNSA. CDR3 sequence (DNA): TGTGCCAGCAGCCCAGCCCAGGGCACCTACAATGAGCAGTTCTTC. The encoded protein is CASSPAQGTYNEQFF.

The V and J genes are TRBV11-2 and TRBJ2-3; 10 bases are a match to TRBD2. This CDR3 contains 18 residues. Germline assignment: CDR1 SGHAT and CDR2 FQNNGV. With V trimmed by 8 bases and J by 4 bases, 18 bases remained unmatched. The CDR3 reads CASAGVAGGLGFADTQYF. The CDR3 region has the DNA TGTGCCAGCGCGGGGGTAGCGGGAGGATTGGGTTTCGCAGATACGCAGTATTTT. Full variable domain (rest looked up from reference TRBV11-2 and TRBJ2-3): EAGVAQSPRYKIIEKRQSVAFWCNPISGHATLYWYQQILGQGPKLLIQFQNNGVVDDSQLPKDRFSAERLKGVDSTLKIQPAKLEDSAVYLCASAGVAGGLGFADTQYFGPGTRLTVL.

The chain joins TRBV20-1 to TRBJ2-2; D may match TRBD1 or TRBD2 (6 bases each). Germline CDR1 and CDR2: DFQATT and SNEGSKA (reference sequence). The length of the CDR3 is 15 residues. V gave up 0 bases and J gave up 5 bases, with 13 bases separating them. The CDR3 nucleotides read TGCAGTGCTAGAGAGACGCGGGACACGACCGGGGAGCTGTTTTTT. This encodes CSARETRDTTGELFF.

This clonotype came up once. V is TRBV7-9 and J is TRBJ2-3, with D tentatively TRBD2 (6 bases). Trimming removed 11 bases from V and 2 bases from J, with 11 bases in between. The germline gives CDR1 SEHNR, CDR2 FQNEAQ (reference sequence). This CDR3 spans 12 amino acids. Here the CDR3 DNA reads TGTGCCTTTCGGGAGACCACAGATACGCAGTATTTT. Its translation: CAFRETTDTQYF.

This clonotype was recorded many times. This rearrangement joins TRBV18 to TRBJ2-2; D might be TRBD1 or TRBD2, each matching 5 bases. CDR1 is KGHSH, CDR2 LQKENI, per germline. Trimming stripped 3 bases from V and 7 bases from J, with 15 bases between. The CDR3 length is 15 residues. The CDR3 loop is CASSPPTGRVGELFF. The CDR3 region has the DNA TGTGCCAGCTCACCGCCGACGGGACGAGTCGGGGAGCTGTTTTTT.

This clonotype was counted a few times. V is TRBV19 and J is TRBJ1-5; 9 bases map to TRBD1. The germline V gene has CDR1 LNHDA and CDR2 SQIVND (reference sequence). V was pared by 6 bases and J by 7 bases, with 1 base of the junction left unmatched. The CDR3 is made up of 12 amino acids. The CDR3 protein is CASRGQGQPQHF. CDR3 DNA sequence: TGTGCCAGTAGGGGACAGGGCCAGCCCCAGCATTTT.

This sequence joins TRBV4-2 and TRBJ1-1; D call uncertain. Between the trimmed V and J ends, which lost 0 bases and 1 base, there was a span of 12 bases. The CDR3 extends over 16 amino acids. Germline lookup yields CDR1 LGHNA and CDR2 YNFKEQ. CDR3 residues: CASSQDHARRNTEAFF. The CDR3 DNA sequence: TGTGCCAGCAGCCAAGATCACGCCCGAAGGAACACTGAAGCTTTCTTT.

The V call is TRBV21-1, the J call TRBJ2-3; the table's D gene call, TRBD1, was not cross checked with the DNA. TRBV21-1 is annotated as a pseudogene. The CDR3 length is 14 residues. Here the CDR3 reads CASSKGGPTDTQYF. CDR3 nucleotides: TGTGCCAGCAGCAAAGGGGGACCCACAGATACGCAGTATTTT.

The J gene is TRBJ2-6, the V gene TRBV12-3 or TRBV12-4, with TRBD2 matching over 8 bases. The CDR3 extends over 17 amino acids. Trimming took 5 bases from V and 0 from J; bases not matched to a gene: 6. The CDR3 sequence is CASSPGGSNSGANVLTF. The CDR3 DNA is TGTGCCAGCAGTCCGGGGGGGAGCAACTCTGGGGCCAACGTCCTGACTTTC.

This clonotype was seen a handful of times. The chain recombines TRBV20-1 with TRBJ2-3; D may be TRBD2 (5 bases). The CDR3 is 15 amino acids. Trimming took off 3 bases at V and 2 bases at J, with 15 bases between the two ends. Germline lookup yields CDR1 DFQATT and CDR2 SNEGSKA (reference sequence). Here the CDR3 DNA reads TGCAGTGCTAGGGACCCCATCGGGGTCACAGATACGCAGTATTTT. It is translated as CSARDPIGVTDTQYF.

The rearrangement uses TRBV3-1 and TRBJ1-5; no clear D gene. Trimming stripped 3 bases from V and 0 bases from J, with 9 bases between. Germline values: CDR1 LGHDT, CDR2 YNNKEL (reference sequence). The CDR3 consists of 15 residues. CDR3 residues: CASSQSGSSNQPQHF. In DNA form, the CDR3 reads TGTGCCAGCAGCCAGTCGGGGTCTAGCAATCAGCCCCAGCATTTT.

The sample holds many counts of this clonotype. The chain carries TRBV7-2 and TRBJ2-6, with D uncertain. The CDR3 is 15 residues long. Germline lookup yields CDR1 SGHTA and CDR2 FQGNSA. V was shortened by 2 bases and J by 1 base, with 6 bases between the two germline ends. CDR3 DNA sequence: TGTGCCAGCAGCTTATCCGTTTCTGGGGCCAACGTCCTGACTTTC. As protein: CASSLSVSGANVLTF.

The V and J genes are TRBV29-1 and TRBJ2-7, with 10 bases fitting TRBD2. V was pared by 5 bases and J by 3 bases, with 1 base of the junction left unmatched. Per the germline V gene, CDR1 is SQVTM and CDR2 is ANQGSEA. This CDR3 contains 12 residues. CDR3 sequence: CSVRTSGYEQYF. The CDR3 nucleotides read TGCAGCGTTAGGACTAGCGGCTACGAGCAGTACTTC.

This clonotype was found a few times. The CDR3 sequence is CASSPWATQETQYF. The CDR3 DNA follows: TGCGCCAGCAGCCCGTGGGCAACCCAAGAGACCCAGTACTTC. The chain combines TRBV5-1 with TRBJ2-5; D ambiguous. V was shortened by 4 bases and J by 1 base, with 11 bases between the two germline ends. CDR3 length equals 14 residues. Germline CDR1 reads SGHRS; CDR2 reads YFSETQ.

The gene calls are TRBV7-2 and TRBJ1-2, with D uncertain. Trimming pared 8 bases from V and 1 base from J, leaving 14 bases between. In germline, CDR1 is SGHTA, CDR2 FQGNSA. This CDR3 comprises 14 residues. CDR3 in amino acids: CASDGVTDNYGYTF. For the CDR3, the DNA is TGTGCCAGCGATGGGGTGACGGATAACTATGGCTACACCTTC.

This clonotype was found a few times. CDR3 protein: CASSVGGSGSPPYEQYF. The CDR3 DNA is TGTGCCAGCAGCGTAGGGGGTAGCGGGAGCCCCCCATACGAGCAGTACTTC. The gene calls are TRBV9 and TRBJ2-7; TRBD2 agrees at 9 bases. Losses at the gene ends were 0 bases for V and 4 bases for J; bases not matched to a gene: 11. The CDR3 contains 17 residues. CDR1 SGDLS and CDR2 YYNGEE come from the germline V gene.

CDR3 DNA: TGCGGGACCAGGCGTGGGGCGAGGGAGCAGTACTTC. It translates to CGTRRGAREQYF. This chain joins TRBV20-1 and TRBJ2-7, with D possibly called TRBD1 or TRBD2 (5 bases each). This CDR3 contains 12 residues. Germline assignment: CDR1 DFQATT and CDR2 SNEGSKA (reference sequence).

This chain links TRBV4-1 with TRBJ2-1; D is perhaps TRBD1 or TRBD2 (5 bases each). There are 15 residues in the CDR3. The V and J ends lost 3 bases and 3 bases respectively, with 12 bases between them. Looked up from germline, CDR1 is MGHRA and CDR2 is YSYEKL. For the CDR3, the DNA is TGCGCCAGCAGCCAGGACGGGACGGACTACAATGAGCAGTTCTTC. Protein: CASSQDGTDYNEQFF.

This clonotype was recorded a few times. The chain combines TRBV7-2 with TRBJ1-1, with D tentatively TRBD1 (6 bases). V dropped 6 bases and J dropped 6 bases, with 17 bases sitting between them. The length of the CDR3 is 14 residues. Germline V gives CDR1 SGHTA, CDR2 FQGNSA. In DNA form, the CDR3 reads TGTGCCAGCAGAAACGACCAGGGGAGCGCTGAAGCTTTCTTT. Protein: CASRNDQGSAEAFF.

This clonotype was counted between two and nine times. The chain has TRBV7-9 and TRBJ2-1; D is undetermined. Trimming took 4 bases from V and 3 from J, leaving 13 bases between them. The CDR3 runs to 15 residues. Looked up from germline, CDR1 is SEHNR and CDR2 is FQNEAQ (reference sequence). The CDR3 spells CASSSPTDYYNEQFF. CDR3 in DNA: TGTGCCAGCAGCTCGCCGACGGATTACTACAATGAGCAGTTCTTC.